Presented here are 12 T cell receptor beta chains from one specimen sequenced in a study of CD8 T cells in Susac syndrome. Random hexamers served to reverse transcribe about 0.5 to 1 ug RNA. TCRdb reanalysed the immunoSEQ multiplex PCR reads using MiXCR and keeps one entry per CDR3 protein. Of some 97,000 distinct CDR3 sequences listed, nearly 97% are singletons. Source material: CD8+ T cells from PBMCs. These receptors all come from a human donor with Susac syndrome.

As concerns this clonotype: One end of the junction does not line up with germline, which may come from a read error. This chain joins TRBV5-1 and TRBJ2-7, with no clear D. This CDR3 comprises 12 residues. Germline V gene lookup returns CDR1 SGHRS and CDR2 YFSETQ. CDR3 sequence reads: CASSGVVYELYF. The CDR3 nucleotides are TGCGCCAGCAGCGGCGTTGTCTACGAGCTGTACTTC.

The chain employs TRBV18 and TRBJ1-1, with D unclear. Trimming removed 5 bases at V and 3 bases at J, with 10 bases between. This CDR3 spans 13 amino acids. The germline gives CDR1 KGHSH, CDR2 LQKENI. CDR3 DNA: TGTGCCAGCTCATCGGAGGAGTACACTGAAGCTTTCTTT. This encodes CASSSEEYTEAFF. The complete variable domain, with remaining parts taken from reference TRBV18 and TRBJ1-1, reads NAGVMQNPRHLVRRRGQEARLRCSPMKGHSHVYWYRQLPEEGLKFMVYLQKENIIDESGMPKERFSAEFPKEGPSILRIQQVVRGDSAAYFCASSSEEYTEAFFGQGTRLTVV.

The J gene is TRBJ1-2, the V gene TRBV29-1; D ambiguous. With 4 bases removed from V and 4 bases from J, the gap between germline ends came to 13 bases. The CDR3 spans 13 residues. CDR1 and CDR2 from the germline V gene are SQVTM and ANQGSEA. The CDR3 region has the DNA TGCAGCGTTGTGACATCAGATCGCTATGGCTACACCTTC. It yields the protein CSVVTSDRYGYTF.

This clonotype was detected once. The chain couples TRBV7-9 to TRBJ2-5, with TRBD1 as a possible D gene (5 bases). This CDR3 region has 11 residues. Trimming left V 4 bases short and J 7 bases short, with 7 bases between. CDR1 and CDR2 (germline): SEHNR, FQNEAQ (reference sequence). In nucleotides, the CDR3 is TGTGCCAGCAGCTCCCAGGGGACCCAGTACTTC. The encoded protein is CASSSQGTQYF.

This chain uses TRBV3-1 with TRBJ1-1; D is unresolved. Germline CDR1 and CDR2: LGHDT and YNNKEL (reference sequence). CDR3 length equals 14 residues. The V gene lost 2 bases and the J gene lost 1 base, with 8 bases spanning the gap. CDR3 loop: CASSQTGGNTEAFF. The CDR3 DNA reads TGTGCCAGCAGCCAAACGGGCGGGAACACTGAAGCTTTCTTT.

The chain links TRBV29-1 to TRBJ2-1; D not resolved. The V end was cut by 6 bases, the J end by 15 bases, with 18 bases between. From germline, CDR1 is SQVTM and CDR2 ANQGSEA. The CDR3 sequence is 11 residues long. The CDR3 DNA reads TGCAGCGTACAAGTCGGCCCCAGGAGGTTCTTC. Its protein is CSVQVGPRRFF.

The chain combines TRBV29-1 with TRBJ1-4; D is uncertain. Between the trimmed V and J ends, which lost 7 bases and 8 bases, there was a span of 11 bases. This CDR3 is built from 11 residues. Looked up from germline, CDR1 is SQVTM and CDR2 is ANQGSEA. CDR3 loop: CSGRGGEKLFF. CDR3 DNA sequence: TGCAGCGGCCGAGGAGGCGAAAAACTGTTTTTT. The variable domain in full, completed from reference TRBV29-1 and TRBJ1-4, reads SAVISQKPSRDICQRGTSLTIQCQVDSQVTMMFWYRQQPGQSLTLIATANQGSEATYESGFVIDKFPISRPNLTFSTLTVSNMSPEDSSIYLCSGRGGEKLFFGSGTQLSVL.

The gene calls are TRBV29-1 and TRBJ1-4; 7 bases are shared with TRBD1. Losses at the gene ends were 7 bases for V and 4 bases for J; bases not matched to a gene: 12. The CDR3 length is 15 residues. Germline CDR1 is SQVTM and CDR2 is ANQGSEA. The CDR3 DNA sequence: TGCAGCGCCGCTGGGGGGGGACAGAGTAATGAAAAACTGTTTTTT. It yields the protein CSAAGGGQSNEKLFF. The entire variable domain, with the rest obtained from reference TRBV29-1 and TRBJ1-4, is as follows: SAVISQKPSRDICQRGTSLTIQCQVDSQVTMMFWYRQQPGQSLTLIATANQGSEATYESGFVIDKFPISRPNLTFSTLTVSNMSPEDSSIYLCSAAGGGQSNEKLFFGSGTQLSVL.

The chain carries TRBV27 and TRBJ2-1; the match to TRBD1 covers 10 bases. Germline assignment: CDR1 MNHEY and CDR2 SMNVEV (reference sequence). The CDR3 contains 15 residues. The J segment lost 5 bases and the V segment lost 6 bases, leaving 7 bases of the junction unmatched. In DNA, the CDR3 is TGTGCCAGCAGCTACCGGGACAGGGGAGACAATGAGCAGTTCTTC. Its protein product is CASSYRDRGDNEQFF.

The chain has TRBV19 and TRBJ1-2, with D tentatively TRBD1 (5 bases). Germline lookup yields CDR1 LNHDA and CDR2 SQIVND (reference sequence). The V end was cut by 0 bases, the J end by 4 bases, with 12 bases between. The CDR3 has 15 amino acids. CDR3 sequence: CASSIDSHRSYGYTF. In DNA form, the CDR3 reads TGTGCCAGTAGTATAGACTCACACAGGAGCTATGGCTACACCTTC.

This chain joins TRBV19 and TRBJ2-5; no definite D call. Trimming shortened V by 3 bases and J by 5 bases, and 4 bases separated the two germline ends. This CDR3 comprises 11 residues. CDR1 LNHDA and CDR2 SQIVND come from the germline V gene (reference sequence). The CDR3 reads CASSIQETQYF. CDR3 nucleotide sequence: TGTGCCAGTAGTATCCAGGAGACCCAGTACTTC.

The chain couples TRBV12-3 or TRBV12-4 to TRBJ1-3; unclear D gene. Trimming pared 6 bases from V and 7 bases from J, leaving 10 bases between. This CDR3 has 12 residues. Written as DNA, the CDR3 is TGTGCCAGCAGCCTAGGGCGGAACACCATATATTTT. It is translated as CASSLGRNTIYF.